A selection of T cell receptor beta chains follows, all from one sample in a study of shared clonotypes between healthy human individuals. Some clones are missing from TCRdb's copy, which holds only in-frame ones; the method was immunoSEQ multiplex PCR. There are 450,000 to 600,000 clones in the sample; approximately 79% occur only once, and over 9.5% lies in the top ten. The specimen was PBMCs. The receptors shown here come from a woman in her forties in good health. Some clones in this sample may be carry-over from other donors' samples. Each CDR3 is given with its conserved first and last residue. The D gene is left open where the match is weak.

V gene	J gene	D gene	CDR3 protein
TRBV9	TRBJ1-3	-	CASSVEFSGNTIYF
TRBV4-1	TRBJ2-7	TRBD2	CASSWTSGVYEQYF
TRBV9	TRBJ2-1	TRBD2	CASSPGLAGVGNEQFF
TRBV28	TRBJ2-5	TRBD1	CASSLVGTGGLQGTQYF
TRBV30	TRBJ2-5	-	CAWSVQLEETQYF
TRBV10-3	TRBJ2-1	-	CATADGNNEQFF
TRBV19	TRBJ2-3	TRBD1	CASSILPGQISTDTQYF
TRBV11-2	TRBJ1-1	-	CASSLVSYRVTEAFF
TRBV10-3	TRBJ2-1	TRBD2	CAIRGAGGPNNEQFF
TRBV5-1	TRBJ2-4	-	CASSLGGPGNIQYF
TRBV5-1	TRBJ2-1	TRBD2	CASERLAGGQDNEQFF
TRBV5-1	TRBJ1-1	-	CASSLGASGVRMNTEAFF